This TCR beta chain emerged from a study of cytomegalovirus exposure and HLA in healthy donors. As for the study in general: Some 180 million T cells yielded 117 million unique TCR beta sequences in earlier analysis. Study-wide results and caveats: A link between a missense DCLRE1C variant and TCR beta V- and J-gene trimming emerged from a later analysis. Analyses of presence and absence presupposed an approximately uniform sequencing depth across donors. Rarity marked most TCR sequences, yet some public TCRs occurred in many donors.

Details on this clone: Its cognate antigen is unknown.

The CDR3 sequence is 15 residues long. Germline loops: CDR1 MDHEN, CDR2 SYDVKM. V dropped 6 bases and J dropped 0 bases, with 12 bases sitting between them. The PCR was carried out with 60 Vbeta primers and 13 Jbeta primers. Only in-frame clones appear in the TCRdb table, and some are missing; sequencing was by immunoSEQ multiplex PCR. Of about 150,000 clones listed, about four fifths are singletons. Sample: PBMCs. J is TRBJ2-1 and V is TRBV28; D possibly corresponds to TRBD2 (6 bases). This receptor was identified in a man aged 30 to 45 in good health and CMV-seropositive. Here the CDR3 DNA reads TGTGCCAGCAGCAAAGTAGCGGACTCCTACAATGAGCAGTTCTTC. Protein: CASSKVADSYNEQFF.